These T cell receptor beta chains were read from a single sample in a study of T cells in localized non-small cell lung cancer. The method was immunoSEQ multiplex PCR; TCRdb's version includes in-frame clones alone and lacks a portion of them. The sample includes some 25,000 clones, about nine tenths of them seen just once. The specimen comprised peripheral blood mononuclear cells, sampled before any cancer treatment. Receptors were obtained from a woman aged 35-75 years with stage III lung adenocarcinoma. The CDR3 runs from the conserved cysteine through the conserved F or W. D genes are given only for firm matches. Clone size is not always given. Where it is, it says once, few, many or a class for expanded clones.

CDR3 protein,CDR3 DNA,clone size,V gene,J gene,D gene,CDR3 length
CASSKQNSYNEQFF,TGTGCCAGCAGCAAACAGAATTCCTACAATGAGCAGTTCTTC,NA,TRBV6-6,TRBJ2-1,NA,14
CASSLIGGRTDTQYF,TGTGCCAGCAGTTTAATTGGCGGCCGCACAGATACGCAGTATTTT,NA,TRBV27,TRBJ2-3,NA,15
CAWSDGQTPLRPQHF,TGTGCCTGGAGTGACGGACAGACCCCTTTGAGGCCCCAGCATTTT,NA,TRBV30,TRBJ1-5,NA,15
CASSSSGKTYEQYF,TGTGCCAGCAGTTCTAGCGGAAAAACCTACGAGCAGTACTTC,NA,TRBV6-6,TRBJ2-7,TRBD2,14
CASSLYQGVAGTDTQYF,TGTGCCAGCAGCTTATATCAGGGGGTAGCGGGAACAGATACGCAGTATTTT,NA,TRBV7-9,TRBJ2-3,NA,17
CASSNRGRNQPQHF,TGTGCCAGTAGTAACAGGGGGCGGAATCAGCCCCAGCATTTT,NA,TRBV19,TRBJ1-5,TRBD1,14
CASSTTNTGVDEQFF,TGTGCCAGCAGCACCACGAACACAGGGGTCGATGAGCAGTTCTTC,NA,TRBV11-2,TRBJ2-1,TRBD1,15
CASSQETGRSGYEQYF,TGTGCCAGCAGCCAAGAAACGGGGAGGTCAGGCTACGAGCAGTACTTC,NA,TRBV4-2,TRBJ2-7,NA,16
CASSISGYGTEAFF,TGTGCCAGTAGTATCTCAGGGTATGGCACTGAAGCTTTCTTT,NA,TRBV19,TRBJ1-1,NA,14
CASSYSGKVGELFF,TGTGCCAGTAGCTATAGCGGGAAGGTCGGGGAGCTGTTTTTT,NA,TRBV19,TRBJ2-2,TRBD2,14
CASSSQGANQPQHF,TGTGCCAGCAGCTCCCAGGGGGCCAATCAGCCCCAGCATTTT,NA,TRBV5-4,TRBJ1-5,TRBD1,14
CASSLRDRGPNTEAFF,TGTGCCAGCAGTCTCCGGGACAGGGGACCGAACACTGAAGCTTTCTTT,NA,TRBV27,TRBJ1-1,TRBD1,16
CASSPDDRETSPEHF,TGTGCCAGTAGTCCCGACGACAGGGAAACCTCCCCCGAGCATTTT,once,TRBV19,TRBJ1-5,TRBD1,15
CASSPQGVEYGYTF,TGTGCCAGCTCACCACAGGGGGTAGAATATGGCTACACCTTC,NA,TRBV18,TRBJ1-2,NA,14
CASSLGGGLYEQYF,TGTGCCAGCAGCTTGGGCGGGGGCCTCTACGAGCAGTACTTC,NA,TRBV7-3,TRBJ2-7,NA,14
CSEGAMETQYF,TGCAGTGAGGGAGCGATGGAGACCCAGTACTTC,NA,TRBV20-1,TRBJ2-5,NA,11
CASSVGRGLAGGFETQYF,TGTGCCAGCAGCGTAGGTAGAGGACTAGCGGGGGGTTTTGAGACCCAGTACTTC,NA,TRBV9,TRBJ2-5,TRBD2,18
CSVGTGEPYEQYF,TGCAGCGTTGGGACAGGGGAGCCCTACGAGCAGTACTTC,NA,TRBV29-1,TRBJ2-7,TRBD1,13
CAISESSTEAFF,TGTGCCATCAGTGAGTCGAGCACTGAAGCTTTCTTT,once,TRBV10-3,TRBJ1-1,NA,12
CASSRGRINTGELFF,TGTGCCAGCAGCCGGGGACGGATCAACACCGGGGAGCTGTTTTTT,NA,TRBV28,TRBJ2-2,NA,15
CAISESSGEQYF,TGTGCCATCAGTGAGTCGTCGGGGGAGCAGTACTTC,few,TRBV10-3,TRBJ2-7,NA,12
CASSPRGGTQYF,TGTGCCAGCAGCCCAAGAGGTGGTACGCAGTATTTT,NA,TRBV7-3,TRBJ2-3,NA,12
CATSRDFRETQYF,TGTGCCACCAGCAGAGACTTCCGGGAGACCCAGTACTTC,NA,TRBV15,TRBJ2-5,NA,13
CASSGGQGPGEQYF,TGTGCCAGCAGTGGGGGACAGGGGCCTGGGGAGCAGTACTTC,NA,TRBV9,TRBJ2-5,TRBD1,14
CASSLGQGPYEQYF,TGTGCCAGCAGCTTGGGACAGGGACCCTACGAGCAGTACTTC,NA,TRBV5-8,TRBJ2-7,TRBD1,14
CASSPLGTSDNEQFF,TGCGCCAGCAGCCCACTGGGGACTAGCGACAATGAGCAGTTCTTC,NA,TRBV5-1,TRBJ2-1,TRBD2,15
CAISGQGQETQYF,TGTGCCATCAGTGGGCAGGGCCAAGAGACCCAGTACTTC,NA,TRBV10-3,TRBJ2-5,NA,13
CASSYSPQSSGNTIYF,TGTGCCAGCAGTTACTCCCCCCAGAGCTCTGGAAACACCATATATTTT,NA,TRBV6-5,TRBJ1-3,NA,16
CASSSHLIWYF,TGTGCCAGTAGTAGCCACCTGATTTGGTACTTC,NA,TRBV19,TRBJ2-5,NA,11
CASSPGRTNSPLHF,TGTGCCAGCAGCCCGGGACGGACTAATTCACCCCTCCACTTT,NA,TRBV7-2,TRBJ1-6,NA,14
CASSLEDNEQFF,TGTGCCAGCAGCTTGGAGGACAATGAGCAGTTCTTC,NA,TRBV5-6,TRBJ2-1,NA,12
CASSLAPGRGETQYF,TGTGCCAGCAGCTTAGCGCCAGGCCGGGGGGAGACCCAGTACTTC,NA,TRBV7-6,TRBJ2-5,NA,15
CASSASGTGSTSYNEQFF,TGTGCCAGCTCAGCCTCCGGGACTGGATCGACCTCCTACAATGAGCAGTTCTTC,once,TRBV18,TRBJ2-1,NA,18